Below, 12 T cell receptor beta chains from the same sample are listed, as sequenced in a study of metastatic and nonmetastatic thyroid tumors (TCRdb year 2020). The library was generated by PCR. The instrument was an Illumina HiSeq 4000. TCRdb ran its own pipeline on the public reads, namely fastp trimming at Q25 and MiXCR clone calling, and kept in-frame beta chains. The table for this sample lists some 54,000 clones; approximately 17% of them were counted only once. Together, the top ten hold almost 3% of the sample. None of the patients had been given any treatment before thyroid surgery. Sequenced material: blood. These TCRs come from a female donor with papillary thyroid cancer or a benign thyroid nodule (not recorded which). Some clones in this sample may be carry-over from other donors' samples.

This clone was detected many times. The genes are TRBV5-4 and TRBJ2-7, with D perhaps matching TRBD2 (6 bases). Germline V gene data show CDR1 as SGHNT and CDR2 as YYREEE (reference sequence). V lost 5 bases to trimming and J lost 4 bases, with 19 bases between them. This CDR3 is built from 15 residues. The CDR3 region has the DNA TGTGCCAGCAGTCCAGGGCCGGGGGATCTGTACGAGCAGTACTTC. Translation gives CASSPGPGDLYEQYF.

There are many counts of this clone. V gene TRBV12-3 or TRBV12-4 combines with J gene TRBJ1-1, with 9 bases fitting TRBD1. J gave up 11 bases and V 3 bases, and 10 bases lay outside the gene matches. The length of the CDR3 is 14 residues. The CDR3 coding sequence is TGTGCCAGCAGTTTTCGGGGAGGGACAGGGATTGCTTTCTTT. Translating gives CASSFRGGTGIAFF.

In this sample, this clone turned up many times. CDR3 coding DNA: TGTGCCAGCACCTCGGACGGGACCAATTCACCCCTCCACTTT. This encodes CASTSDGTNSPLHF. The chain couples TRBV7-9 to TRBJ1-6, with D perhaps matching TRBD1 (5 bases). The germline V and J ends were trimmed by 7 bases and 7 bases, with 14 bases remaining between them. Germline loops: CDR1 SEHNR, CDR2 FQNEAQ (reference sequence). The CDR3 totals 14 residues.

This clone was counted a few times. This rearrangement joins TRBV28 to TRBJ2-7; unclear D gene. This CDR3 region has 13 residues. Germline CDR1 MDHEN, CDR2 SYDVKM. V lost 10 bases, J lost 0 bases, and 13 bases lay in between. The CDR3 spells CATLKEISYEQYF. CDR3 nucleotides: TGTGCCACCCTGAAGGAGATCTCCTACGAGCAGTACTTC.

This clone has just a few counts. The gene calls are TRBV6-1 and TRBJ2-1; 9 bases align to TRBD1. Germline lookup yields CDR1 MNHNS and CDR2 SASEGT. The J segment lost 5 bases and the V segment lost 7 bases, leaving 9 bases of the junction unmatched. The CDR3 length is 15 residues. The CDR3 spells CASNPSGQGNNEQFF. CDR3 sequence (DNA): TGTGCCAGCAACCCATCGGGACAGGGTAACAATGAGCAGTTCTTC.

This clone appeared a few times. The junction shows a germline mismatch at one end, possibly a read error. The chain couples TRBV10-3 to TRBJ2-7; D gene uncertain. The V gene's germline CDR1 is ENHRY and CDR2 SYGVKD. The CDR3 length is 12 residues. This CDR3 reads CSISDSRYERYF. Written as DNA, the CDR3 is TGTTCCATCAGTGATAGCAGGTACGAGCGGTACTTC.

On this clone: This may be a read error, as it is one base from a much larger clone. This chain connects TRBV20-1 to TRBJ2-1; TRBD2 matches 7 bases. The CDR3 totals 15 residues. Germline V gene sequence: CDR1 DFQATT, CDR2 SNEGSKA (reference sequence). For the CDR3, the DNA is TGCAGTGCTAGAGAATCGCGGGAGTGGCGGAATGGGCAGTTCTTC. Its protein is CSARESREWRNGQFF.

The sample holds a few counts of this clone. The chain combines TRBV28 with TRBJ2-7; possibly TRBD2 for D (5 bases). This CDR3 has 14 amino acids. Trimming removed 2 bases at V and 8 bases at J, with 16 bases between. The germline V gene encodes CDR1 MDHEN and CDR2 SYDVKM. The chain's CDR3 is CASSLVGSRGQQYF. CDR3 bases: TGTGCCAGCAGTTTAGTCGGGTCTCGGGGTCAGCAGTACTTC.

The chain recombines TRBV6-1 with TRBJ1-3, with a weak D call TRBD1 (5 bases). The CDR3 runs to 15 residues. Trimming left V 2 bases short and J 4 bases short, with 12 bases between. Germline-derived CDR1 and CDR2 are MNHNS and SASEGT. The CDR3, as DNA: TGTGCCAGCAGTGAACTAGCGGGGGAAGGAAACACCATATATTTT. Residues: CASSELAGEGNTIYF.

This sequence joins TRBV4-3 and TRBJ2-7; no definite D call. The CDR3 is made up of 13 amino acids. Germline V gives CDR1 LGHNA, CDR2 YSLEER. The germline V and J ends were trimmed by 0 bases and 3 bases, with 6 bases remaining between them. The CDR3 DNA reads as TGCGCCAGCAGCCAAGAGGAAGGCTACGAGCAGTACTTC. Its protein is CASSQEEGYEQYF.

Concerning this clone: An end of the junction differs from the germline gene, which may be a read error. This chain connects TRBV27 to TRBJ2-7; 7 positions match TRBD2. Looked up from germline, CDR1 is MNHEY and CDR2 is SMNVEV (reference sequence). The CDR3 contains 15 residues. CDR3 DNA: TGTGCCAGCATTTTATCTAGCGGTAGGCGCTACGAGCAGTACTTC. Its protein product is CASILSSGRRYEQYF.

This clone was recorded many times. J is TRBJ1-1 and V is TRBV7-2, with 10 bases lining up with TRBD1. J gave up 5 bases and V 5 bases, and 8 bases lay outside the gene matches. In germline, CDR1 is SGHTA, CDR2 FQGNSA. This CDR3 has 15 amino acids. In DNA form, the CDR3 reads TGTGCCAGCAGCCCGCGACAGGGGGCCAGGACTGAAGCTTTCTTT. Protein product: CASSPRQGARTEAFF.